Below, 8 T cell receptor beta chains from the same sample are listed, as sequenced in a study of cytomegalovirus exposure and HLA in healthy donors. The PCR contained 60 Vbeta and 13 Jbeta primers. The repertoire was sequenced with immunoSEQ multiplex PCR; TCRdb's copy has only in-frame clones and lacks some. The repertoire holds tens of thousands of clones, around 62% seen once, with 4.4% in the top ten. Material for sequencing was PBMCs. These receptors originate from a male donor in good health and CMV-seropositive.

The chain couples TRBV18 to TRBJ2-3; TRBD1 matches at 12 bases. Looked up from germline, CDR1 is KGHSH and CDR2 is LQKENI. This CDR3 comprises 16 residues. J lost 5 bases, V lost 0 bases, and 3 bases had no gene match. In nucleotides, the CDR3 is TGTGCCAGCTCACCACCTTGGGACAGGGGGCGAGATACGCAGTATTTT. This sequence encodes CASSPPWDRGRDTQYF. The full variable domain, completed using reference TRBV18 and TRBJ2-3, is NAGVMQNPRHLVRRRGQEARLRCSPMKGHSHVYWYRQLPEEGLKFMVYLQKENIIDESGMPKERFSAEFPKEGPSILRIQQVVRGDSAAYFCASSPPWDRGRDTQYFGPGTRLTVL.

This chain links TRBV9 with TRBJ2-4; no clear D gene. Trimming left V 3 bases short and J 6 bases short, with 4 bases between. The CDR3 is 11 amino acids. Germline V gene data show CDR1 as SGDLS and CDR2 as YYNGEE. The CDR3 sequence: CASSAGNIQYF. CDR3 DNA: TGTGCCAGCAGCGCGGGAAACATTCAGTACTTC.

This chain connects TRBV2 to TRBJ1-1, with TRBD1 matching over 8 bases. The CDR3 loop spans 17 amino acids. CDR1 and CDR2 (germline): SNHLY, FYNNEI. The ends lost 3 bases at V and 1 base at J; junction bases unmatched: 10. Here the CDR3 DNA reads TGTGCCAGCAGTGAGTCGGGACAGGTAGTGGAGAACACTGAAGCTTTCTTT. Translating it yields CASSESGQVVENTEAFF. The full variable domain, with the rest looked up from reference TRBV2 and TRBJ1-1, is EPEVTQTPSHQVTQMGQEVILRCVPISNHLYFYWYRQILGQKVEFLVSFYNNEISEKSEIFDDQFSVERPDGSNFTLKIRSTKLEDSAMYFCASSESGQVVENTEAFFGQGTRLTVV.

In regard to this clone: The junction does not match germline at one end; this may be a read error. CDR3 protein: CSSSKDSYEQYF. The CDR3 bases are TGTTCCAGCAGCAAGGACTCTTACGAGCAGTACTTC. This chain uses TRBV7-9 with TRBJ2-7; D possibly corresponds to TRBD2 (5 bases). The CDR3 is 12 amino acids. Germline assignment: CDR1 SEHNR and CDR2 FQNEAQ (reference sequence).

The rearrangement links TRBV10-3 to TRBJ1-4; weak D call: TRBD1 (6 bases). CDR1 ENHRY and CDR2 SYGVKD come from the germline V gene. V lost 8 bases to trimming and J lost 8 bases, with 15 bases between them. The CDR3 has 13 amino acids. The CDR3 DNA sequence: TGTGCCATCGGGAGGGGGATAACCGAAAAACTGTTTTTT. Residues: CAIGRGITEKLFF.

This clone was observed a handful of times. The chain combines TRBV4-2 with TRBJ2-1, with D uncertain. V lost 1 base, J lost 5 bases, and 12 bases lay in between. The CDR3 loop spans 15 amino acids. The germline CDR1 and CDR2 sequences are LGHNA and YNFKEQ. CDR3 protein: CASSQAKMEHNEQFF. As DNA, the CDR3 is TGTGCCAGCAGCCAAGCCAAGATGGAGCACAATGAGCAGTTCTTC.

The V and J genes are TRBV7-2 and TRBJ1-2; D not resolved. Trimming removed 3 bases from V and 3 bases from J, with 14 bases in between. CDR3 length equals 15 residues. CDR1 and CDR2 (germline): SGHTA, FQGNSA. The CDR3 spells CASSFTERFDYGYTF. CDR3 nucleotides: TGTGCCAGCAGCTTCACGGAGAGATTTGACTATGGCTACACCTTC.

This rearrangement joins TRBV30 to TRBJ1-3; D might be TRBD1 (5 bases). CDR3 length equals 16 residues. Germline V CDR1 and CDR2: GTSNPN, SVGIG (reference sequence). With 0 bases removed from V and 4 bases from J, the gap between germline ends came to 16 bases. CDR3 protein: CAWSVLVRATGNTIYF. CDR3 coding DNA: TGTGCCTGGAGTGTACTTGTCAGGGCGACCGGAAACACCATATATTTT.